This entry concerns a single T cell receptor beta chain. Its antigen remains unidentified. No per-base quality is available; no much larger clone lies one base away. The sample belongs to a study of blood T cell repertoires in COVID-19 (dated by TCRdb to the early 2020s). With regard to the full study: Samples from collaborators originated in the United States, Italy and Spain and spanned both the acute and convalescent phases of COVID-19. The prospective study material was composed of cDNA or gDNA derived from T cells, B-cell-depleted T cells, or PBMCs. The dataset comprised deeply sampled blood TCRbeta repertoires from subjects exposed to, actively infected with, or recovered from COVID-19. The repertoires were released in a freely available public database meant as a resource for research on the immune response to SARS-CoV-2. The samples were drawn from the first 160 participants of the ongoing ImmuneRACE study and from about 1,200 subjects provided by 6 global collaborators. A de-identified subject ID, COVID-19 status, age in years and sex were almost always included in the sample metadata. Where available, HLA class I and class II types were obtained from metadata supplied by the sample provider rather than from assay-based typing. Findings and caveats that apply to the study as a whole: The amount of clinical and demographic metadata varied by source and participant and was provided uncurated.

Here V drops 6 bases and J drops 5 bases, and the junction holds 11 bases not matched to any gene. CDR1 and CDR2 were assigned from the germline V gene as SNHLY and FYNNEI. Its CDR3 holds 15 amino acids, cysteine through phenylalanine. The only DNA kept is the CDR3, 45 bases in frame from the first base. TCRbeta CDR3 regions were amplified from genomic DNA using the immunoSEQ Assay, a bias-controlled multiplex PCR. Under the source paper's analysis protocol: Nucleated cell counts per sample were estimated from amplification of reference gene primers within the assay. To quantify the absolute abundance of each unique TCRbeta CDR3 rearrangement, sequence reads were collapsed and filtered. For each sample, productive Simpson clonality was calculated as the square root of Simpson's diversity index over productive rearrangements. TCRdb carries this immuneACCESS record with in-frame sequences only. Its versions omit some clonotypes, under half of them owing to an unresolved V gene in the studies checked, with the rest unexplained. V, J and clone size are taken as reported in that table, and D and trimming were inferred from the DNA itself. The sample data list about 250,000 clones, and 80% to 95% of these were observed just once. The biggest ten clones account for about 0.79% of the sample.

One collaborating source in Seattle enrolled patients while the patients were actively infected and followed the patients over time throughout the course of disease. Whole blood was collected in K2EDTA tubes by collaborating institutions according to the institutions' own protocols. For TCRbeta analysis, collaborator samples were shipped as frozen whole blood, as isolated PBMCs, or as DNA extracted from either sample type. The chain is made from TRBV2 and TRBJ2-7; 9 bases in the middle match TRBD1. Sequencing input: peripheral blood. This receptor was identified in a man aged 30 to 39 with COVID-19, enrolled during active disease. CDR3 loop: CASSAQTGGIHEQYF. The nucleotide sequence reads TGTGCCAGCAGCGCACAGACAGGGGGGATCCACGAGCAGTACTTC.